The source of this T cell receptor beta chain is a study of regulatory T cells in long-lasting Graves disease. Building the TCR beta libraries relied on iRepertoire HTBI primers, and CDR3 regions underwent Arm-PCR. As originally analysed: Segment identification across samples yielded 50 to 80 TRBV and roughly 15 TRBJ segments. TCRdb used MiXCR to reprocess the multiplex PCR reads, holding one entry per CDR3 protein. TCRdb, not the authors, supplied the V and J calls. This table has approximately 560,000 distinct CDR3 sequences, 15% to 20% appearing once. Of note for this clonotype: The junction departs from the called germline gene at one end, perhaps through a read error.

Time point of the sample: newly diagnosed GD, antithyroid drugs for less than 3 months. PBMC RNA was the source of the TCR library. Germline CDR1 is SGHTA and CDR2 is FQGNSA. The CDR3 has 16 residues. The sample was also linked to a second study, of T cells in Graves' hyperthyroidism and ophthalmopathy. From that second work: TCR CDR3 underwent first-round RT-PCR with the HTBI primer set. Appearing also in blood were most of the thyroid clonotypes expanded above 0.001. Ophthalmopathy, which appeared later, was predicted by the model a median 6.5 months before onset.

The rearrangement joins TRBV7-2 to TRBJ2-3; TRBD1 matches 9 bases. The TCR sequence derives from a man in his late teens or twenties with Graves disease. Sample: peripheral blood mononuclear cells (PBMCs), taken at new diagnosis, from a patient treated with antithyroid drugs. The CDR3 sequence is CASSLALQGAGDTQYF. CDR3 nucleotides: TGTGCCAGCAGCCTAGCGTTACAGGGGGCAGGAGATACGCAGTATTTT.